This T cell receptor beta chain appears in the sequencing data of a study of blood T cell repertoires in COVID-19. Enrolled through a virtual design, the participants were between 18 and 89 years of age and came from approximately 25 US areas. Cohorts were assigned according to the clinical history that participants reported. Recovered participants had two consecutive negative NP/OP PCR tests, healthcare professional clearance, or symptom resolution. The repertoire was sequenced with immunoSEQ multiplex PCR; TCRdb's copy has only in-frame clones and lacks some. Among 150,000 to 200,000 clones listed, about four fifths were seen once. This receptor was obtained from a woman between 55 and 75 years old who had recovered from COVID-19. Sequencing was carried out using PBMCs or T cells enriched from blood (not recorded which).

The CDR3 spells CASSFRNWTPNEKLFF. CDR3 bases: TGTGCCAGCAGCTTCCGGAACTGGACACCTAATGAAAAACTGTTTTTT. The chain has TRBV11-2 and TRBJ1-4, with D maybe TRBD1 (5 bases). Germline values: CDR1 SGHAT, CDR2 FQNNGV. The CDR3 runs 16 residues. V lost 3 bases, J lost 3 bases, and 14 bases lay in between.